These 16 T cell receptor beta chains share one sample of origin, sequenced in a study of regulatory T cells in long-lasting Graves disease. Libraries of TCR beta came from iRepertoire HTBI primers plus Arm-PCR of CDR3 regions. TCRdb processed the multiplex PCR reads anew with MiXCR; each CDR3 protein has one entry. Among about 560,000 distinct CDR3 sequences listed, about 16% were seen once. Time point meaning: newly diagnosed GD, antithyroid drugs for less than 3 months. There was RNA extracted from PBMCs, and the TCR library was made from it. The sample was also linked to a second study, of T cells in Graves' hyperthyroidism and ophthalmopathy.

The sequenced sample was peripheral blood mononuclear cells (PBMCs), obtained at new diagnosis, from a patient treated with antithyroid drugs. Receptor source: a man aged 18-30 years with Graves disease.

The V call is TRBV19, the J call TRBJ2-1, with D maybe TRBD2 (6 bases). The CDR3 covers 17 residues. CDR1 and CDR2 (germline): LNHDA, SQIVND (reference sequence). Deletions cut 2 bases from V and 0 bases from J, with 14 bases between. The CDR3 loop is CASSIRPGVSSYNEQFF. CDR3 bases: TGTGCCAGTAGTATAAGGCCGGGGGTTAGCTCCTACAATGAGCAGTTCTTC.

This clonotype was detected many times. This chain connects TRBV6-5 to TRBJ2-5; TRBD2 aligns across 7 bases. The ends lost 1 base at V and 4 bases at J; junction bases unmatched: 6. CDR1 and CDR2 (germline): MNHEY, SVGAGI. This CDR3 region has 15 residues. The CDR3 sequence: CASSYLAGEGETQYF. The DNA for the CDR3 is TGTGCCAGCAGTTACTTGGCGGGAGAAGGAGAGACCCAGTACTTC.

This clonotype occurred a few times. This rearrangement joins TRBV6-2 or TRBV6-3 to TRBJ2-7; D is uncertain. The length of the CDR3 is 13 residues. Germline values: CDR1 MNHEY, CDR2 SVGEGT. The V gene lost 2 bases and the J gene lost 3 bases, with 8 bases spanning the gap. In nucleotides, the CDR3 is TGTGCCAGCAGTTACGGAATCCGCTACGAGCAGTACTTC. This codes for CASSYGIRYEQYF.

CDR3 DNA: TGTGCCAGCAGTCTGGGGACAGGGATGGCTCTCAATGAGCAGTTCTTC. Translating gives CASSLGTGMALNEQFF. The chain links TRBV6-1 to TRBJ2-1; 9 bases are a match to TRBD1. The CDR3 length is 16 residues. The ends lost 5 bases at V and 6 bases at J; junction bases unmatched: 11. Germline V CDR1 and CDR2: MNHNS, SASEGT.

In this sample, this clonotype turned up a few times. This chain uses TRBV7-8 with TRBJ2-7, with D possibly matching TRBD1 (6 bases). This CDR3 is 15 amino acids long. Looked up from germline, CDR1 is SGHVS and CDR2 is FQNEAQ. V was clipped by 5 bases and J by 1 base, with 15 bases between them. CDR3 sequence: CASSTDPTGSYEQYF. The CDR3 region has the DNA TGTGCCAGCAGCACAGATCCAACAGGGTCCTACGAGCAGTACTTC.

This clonotype was detected only a few times. The chain links TRBV6-1 to TRBJ2-3, with a weak D call TRBD2 (7 bases). Trimming left V 7 bases short and J 0 bases short, with 14 bases between. The germline V gene has CDR1 MNHNS and CDR2 SASEGT. There are 15 residues in the CDR3. The CDR3 region has the DNA TGTGCCAGCACCCTGGGGGGGGCTAGCACAGATACGCAGTATTTT. Translating gives CASTLGGASTDTQYF.

The V gene is TRBV19, the J gene TRBJ2-1, with D possibly being TRBD1 (6 bases). The CDR3 totals 14 residues. The germline CDR1 and CDR2 sequences are LNHDA and SQIVND (reference sequence). Trimming took 0 bases from V and 9 from J, leaving 12 bases between them. The CDR3, as DNA: TGTGCCAGTAGTATAGATGGATGGGGGCGTGAGCAGTTCTTC. It yields the protein CASSIDGWGREQFF.

DNA for the CDR3: TGCGCCAGCAGCTCCGGGGGGGGCGGTTACTACGAGCAGTACTTC. Translated: CASSSGGGGYYEQYF. The chain employs TRBV5-1 and TRBJ2-7; TRBD2 matches 8 bases. Germline V gene sequence: CDR1 SGHRS, CDR2 YFSETQ. Trimming cost V 3 bases and J 3 bases; bases outside gene matches: 8. The CDR3 spans 15 residues. Full variable domain (rest looked up from reference TRBV5-1 and TRBJ2-7): KAGVTQTPRYLIKTRGQQVTLSCSPISGHRSVSWYQQTPGQGLQFLFEYFSETQRNKGNFPGRFSGRQFSNSRSEMNVSTLELGDSALYLCASSSGGGGYYEQYFGPGTRLTVT.

This clonotype has only a few counts. This chain links TRBV15 with TRBJ2-4; TRBD1 or TRBD2 may be the D gene (6 bases each). This CDR3 is built from 15 residues. Germline V gene lookup returns CDR1 LNHNV and CDR2 YYDKDF (reference sequence). V gave up 1 base and J gave up 4 bases, with 11 bases separating them. The CDR3 nucleotides are TGTGCCACCAGCAGAGTCCCGGGGGCGAAAAACATTCAGTACTTC. It is translated as CATSRVPGAKNIQYF.

In its sample, this clonotype was seen a few times. This sequence joins TRBV9 and TRBJ2-1; D might be TRBD2 (6 bases). V was clipped by 4 bases and J by 8 bases, with 25 bases between them. Germline V lookup: CDR1 SGDLS, CDR2 YYNGEE. This CDR3 is 17 amino acids long. The CDR3 spells CASSHGGIRGWSDEQFF. The CDR3, as DNA: TGTGCCAGCAGCCACGGGGGTATTCGCGGGTGGAGCGATGAGCAGTTCTTC.

V is TRBV20-1 and J is TRBJ2-3, with a weak D call TRBD1 (6 bases). This CDR3 has 16 residues. V lost 6 bases and J 0 bases, leaving 19 bases between the germline ends. CDR1 and CDR2 (germline): DFQATT, SNEGSKA (reference sequence). Written as DNA, the CDR3 is TGCAGTGCAACTCCGGGACAACTCGCTAGCACAGATACGCAGTATTTT. Translation gives CSATPGQLASTDTQYF.

At least ten counts were recorded for this clonotype. The chain recombines TRBV12-3 or TRBV12-4 with TRBJ2-1; 10 positions agree with TRBD2. The CDR3 contains 15 residues. V was pared by 6 bases and J by 3 bases, with 5 bases of the junction left unmatched. This CDR3 reads CASSLAGESYNEQFF. In DNA, the CDR3 is TGTGCCAGCAGCCTAGCGGGAGAGAGCTACAATGAGCAGTTCTTC.

The rearrangement links TRBV6-1 to TRBJ1-6; D not resolved. Trimming took off 4 bases at V and 3 bases at J, with 10 bases between the two ends. Germline lookup yields CDR1 MNHNS and CDR2 SASEGT. The CDR3 is 15 residues long. The CDR3 bases are TGTGCCAGCAGTGCGGCAGCTAACTATAATTCACCCCTCCACTTT. It translates to CASSAAANYNSPLHF.

This clonotype has at least ten counts. V is TRBV30 and J is TRBJ2-7; D possibly uses TRBD1 or TRBD2 (5 bases each). The CDR3 sequence is 13 residues long. CDR1 and CDR2 (germline): GTSNPN, SVGIG (reference sequence). Between the trimmed V and J ends, which lost 5 bases and 2 bases, there was a span of 13 bases. The chain's CDR3 is CAWAGTGPYEQYF. The CDR3 region has the DNA TGTGCCTGGGCTGGGACGGGGCCCTACGAGCAGTACTTC.

Notes on this clonotype: This may stem from a read error, because a much larger clone lies one nucleotide away. CDR3 region: CAGSEWAGQGGYEQYF. CDR3 DNA: TGTGCCGGCAGTGAGTGGGCGGGACAGGGCGGCTACGAGCAGTACTTC. J is TRBJ2-7 and V is TRBV6-1; 9 bases are shared with TRBD1. Germline V gives CDR1 MNHNS, CDR2 SASEGT. This CDR3 is built from 16 residues.

This clonotype occurred many times. CDR3 sequence (DNA): TGTGCCAGCAGTTTTTCTAAGATAGGGGGCTACACCTTC. As protein: CASSFSKIGGYTF. The chain has TRBV28 and TRBJ1-2; D not certain. CDR3 length equals 13 residues. Per germline, CDR1 MDHEN and CDR2 SYDVKM. V lost 3 bases and J lost 8, with 13 bases in between.